A selection of T cell receptor beta chains follows, all from one sample in a study of blood T cells in healthy people across ages. TCRdb reprocessed the 5' RACE reads with MiXCR, giving one entry per CDR3 protein. The profile covers more than 1.4 million distinct CDR3 sequences, with 42% appearing a single time and roughly 8.2% taken by the ten largest. The source material was blood. These receptors were collected from a woman aged 18-29 years in good health. Both conserved end residues are part of each CDR3. Fields, in order: V gene, J gene, D gene, clone size, CDR3 DNA, CDR3 protein. A D gene is named only where the DNA matches it firmly. Not all rows give a size; the values are once, few, many and, for expanded clones, a class.

v_call: TRBV7-2
j_call: TRBJ2-7
d_call: NA
clone_size: few
cdr3_nt: TGTGCCAGCAGCATCTCGACAGCCGTCTACTCCTACGAGCAGTACTTC
cdr3_aa: CASSISTAVYSYEQYF

v_call: TRBV25-1
j_call: TRBJ2-2
d_call: NA
clone_size: once
cdr3_nt: TGTGCCAGCAGTGAATTTCAGAACACCGGGGAACTGTTTTTT
cdr3_aa: CASSEFQNTGELFF

v_call: TRBV20-1
j_call: TRBJ2-1
d_call: TRBD1
clone_size: NA
cdr3_nt: TGCAGTGCCACACTCGGACAGGGCCACAATGAGCAGTTCTTC
cdr3_aa: CSATLGQGHNEQFF

v_call: TRBV20-1
j_call: TRBJ1-6
d_call: TRBD1
clone_size: NA
cdr3_nt: TGCAGTGCTAGAGCGGGACAGTATAATTCACCCCTCCACTTT
cdr3_aa: CSARAGQYNSPLHF

v_call: TRBV20-1
j_call: TRBJ2-7
d_call: NA
clone_size: NA
cdr3_nt: TGCAGTGCTACAACTAGCTTAAATTCCTACGAGCAGTACTTC
cdr3_aa: CSATTSLNSYEQYF

v_call: TRBV7-9
j_call: TRBJ1-2
d_call: NA
clone_size: few
cdr3_nt: TGTGCCAGCAGCTTAAGCCAGGTGCTAATCGAGCAAGGCTACACCTTC
cdr3_aa: CASSLSQVLIEQGYTF

v_call: TRBV20-1
j_call: TRBJ1-2
d_call: TRBD1
clone_size: NA
cdr3_nt: TGCAGTGCTAGCGACCCGACAGGGGGCAATGGCTACACCTTC
cdr3_aa: CSASDPTGGNGYTF

v_call: TRBV20-1
j_call: TRBJ1-2
d_call: NA
clone_size: NA
cdr3_nt: TGCAGTGCTAAAACCGACCCCGGGGTCTATGGCTACACCTTC
cdr3_aa: CSAKTDPGVYGYTF

v_call: TRBV27
j_call: TRBJ1-2
d_call: TRBD1
clone_size: NA
cdr3_nt: TGTGCCAGCACCATGGACAGGGGGCAGGGCGGCTACACCTTC
cdr3_aa: CASTMDRGQGGYTF

v_call: TRBV10-3
j_call: TRBJ1-3
d_call: NA
clone_size: few
cdr3_nt: TGTGCCACTGGGGGTTTTGGGCAGGCAAGCTCTGGAAACACCATATATTTT
cdr3_aa: CATGGFGQASSGNTIYF

v_call: TRBV5-1
j_call: TRBJ2-1
d_call: TRBD2
clone_size: NA
cdr3_nt: TGCGCCAACAGCCATACCGGACTAGGAATTACCAATGAGCAGTTCTTC
cdr3_aa: CANSHTGLGITNEQFF

v_call: TRBV6-5
j_call: TRBJ2-3
d_call: NA
clone_size: NA
cdr3_nt: TGTGCCAGCAGTTACCCGGGACGCCTTAGCACAGATACGCAGTATTTT
cdr3_aa: CASSYPGRLSTDTQYF

v_call: TRBV6-1
j_call: TRBJ2-5
d_call: TRBD2
clone_size: NA
cdr3_nt: TGTGCCAGCAGTGAAGAGTGGCCTAGCGGGGGTCTAGAGACCCAGTACTTC
cdr3_aa: CASSEEWPSGGLETQYF

v_call: TRBV15
j_call: TRBJ2-7
d_call: NA
clone_size: NA
cdr3_nt: TGTGCCACCAGCAGAGGACAGCGCGAGCAGTACTTC
cdr3_aa: CATSRGQREQYF

v_call: TRBV3-1
j_call: TRBJ1-5
d_call: NA
clone_size: NA
cdr3_nt: TGTGCCAGCAGCCGGGGGAATAGCAATCAGCCCCAGCATTTT
cdr3_aa: CASSRGNSNQPQHF

v_call: TRBV5-1
j_call: TRBJ2-5
d_call: TRBD1
clone_size: NA
cdr3_nt: TGCGCCAGCAGCTTCCCGACGGGACAGCCGCAAGAGACCCAGTACTTC
cdr3_aa: CASSFPTGQPQETQYF